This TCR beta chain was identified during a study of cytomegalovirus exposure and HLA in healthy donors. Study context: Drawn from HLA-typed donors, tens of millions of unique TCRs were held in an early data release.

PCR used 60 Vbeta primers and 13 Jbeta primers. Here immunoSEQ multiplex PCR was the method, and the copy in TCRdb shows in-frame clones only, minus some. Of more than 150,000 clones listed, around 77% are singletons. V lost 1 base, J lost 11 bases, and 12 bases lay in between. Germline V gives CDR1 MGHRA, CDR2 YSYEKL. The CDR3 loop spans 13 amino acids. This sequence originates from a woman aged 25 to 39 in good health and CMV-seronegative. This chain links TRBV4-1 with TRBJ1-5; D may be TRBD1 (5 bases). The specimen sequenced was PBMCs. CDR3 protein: CASSQGYGRAQHF. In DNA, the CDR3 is TGCGCCAGCAGCCAAGGTTATGGCAGGGCCCAGCATTTT.